The following is a TCR beta chain sequence with its context. This clonotype was observed many times. The clone's antigen remains unknown. One base away there is no much larger clone; base qualities are not given. This specimen belongs to a study of T cells in Graves' hyperthyroidism and ophthalmopathy (dated by TCRdb to 2018 to 2020). For the wider study: Peripheral blood was collected at initial diagnosis, before any treatment. To identify distinguishing TCR V-J signatures, a discovery cohort of some 99 patients was used, comprising fewer than 45 with Graves' ophthalmopathy and roughly 60 with stable Graves' hyperthyroidism. An independent validation cohort of 18 to 20 hyperthyroidism patients and 17 patients who later progressed to ophthalmopathy tested prospective prediction of ophthalmopathy. The 85 to 100 discovery patients were randomly split 7:3 into training and test sets. The study also compared thyroid tissue and blood T-cell repertoires from several Graves' hyperthyroidism patients. Following sampling, methimazole starting at 30 mg daily was given to hyperthyroidism patients, and high-dose intravenous methylprednisolone was given to ophthalmopathy patients. The paper describes TCR Vbeta CDR3 sequencing of 140 or so peripheral blood samples, made up of 43 ophthalmopathy patients, some 80 hyperthyroidism patients and roughly 17 progressor patients. Overall results and qualifications from the work: Blood samples also contained most of the expanded thyroid clonotypes (frequency above 0.001), which suggests that blood repertoires may reflect thyroid immune responses. In validation, progression to ophthalmopathy was predicted by the model with around 71% sensitivity and just over 72% specificity, a median of roughly 6 months before onset. In cross-validation, a model built on a 13 V-J signature told ophthalmopathy apart from stable hyperthyroidism with 85% to 90% sensitivity and about 81% specificity, and in testing the same model reached 80%/75%. No statistical method was used to fix the sample size in advance, and group allocation was not hidden from the investigators.

From a lookup of the germline V gene, CDR1 and CDR2 are SGHNT and YENEEA. The cysteine opens and the phenylalanine closes a CDR3 of 17 amino acids. The entry retains the CDR3 DNA only, 51 bases that are in frame from base 1. The V end loses 4 bases and the J end loses 4 bases, and a stretch of 19 bases separates them. Ophthalmopathy patients had moderately to severely active disease, with a Clinical Activity Score of 3 or more, a NOSPECS grade of 4 or more, and a disease duration of less than 3 months. Any patient with an uncontrolled infection, another autoimmune disease, pregnancy or lactation was excluded. Diagnoses were established on the basis of clinical symptoms, serum thyroxine and TRAb, thyroid ultrasound, and orbital computed tomography. Ficoll-Paque density gradient centrifugation was used to isolate PBMCs from under 11 ml of fresh peripheral blood. Total RNA was extracted with Trizol reagent, and quality was checked on an Agilent 2100 Bioanalyzer.

The TCR beta CDR3 regions were amplified from RNA transcripts. A first-round RT-PCR of the TCR CDR3 used the HTBI primer set with the Qiagen OneStep RT-PCR kit. The libraries were constructed in a second round of multiplex PCR and then size-selected and purified. The libraries were sequenced on an Illumina HiSeq2000 using paired-end 100 bp reads. The authors' pipeline ran thus. SOAPnuke was used to process the raw data, throwing out any read that contained adapters or uncalled bases, had a mean Phred below 15, or lacked an exact constant-primer or identifier match. COPE v1.2.5 was used to merge the high-quality paired reads, and each unique nucleotide sequence was defined as a clonotype. Clonotypes were aligned to IMGT TRBV, TRBD and TRBJ reference segments using MiTCR v1.1. The analysis included only V-J combinations with a frequency above 0.0001, which together covered more than 99% of the repertoires. A TCS score was defined as the ratio of F50 (clonal expansion) to E x V (chaos), with BLOSUM62-based TCRdist applied between CDR3 peptides within each V-J. Welch's t-statistics and random forest reduced 450 to 600 V-J features to around 14, which were used in a naive Bayes classifier (R e1071). TCRdb redid the processing of the public reads, applying fastp at Q25 and MiXCR, and retained in-frame beta chains. Entries that share a CDR3 protein sequence are merged under the most common genes and DNA. What appears here as the V and J calls and clone size reflects TCRdb's work, not the paper's. The sample data list fewer than 450,000 distinct CDR3 sequences, and over 11% of these were observed just once. The ten largest make up around 28% of the sample.

The sequencing input was blood. This chain is built from TRBV11-3 and TRBJ2-2, with TRBD1 tentatively as D gene (6 bases match). The sequence was collected from a man aged 50 or older with Graves' ophthalmopathy. The encoded CDR3 is CASSSGLGTYRTGELFF. The sequence in DNA is TGTGCCAGCAGCTCTGGATTGGGGACATATCGCACCGGGGAGCTGTTTTTT. The CDR3, completed at both ends by the reference TRBV11-3 and TRBJ2-2 genes, gives the full variable domain EAGVVQSPRYKIIEKKQPVAFWCNPISGHNTLYWYLQNLGQGPELLIRYENEEAVDDSQLPKDRFSAERLKGVDSTLKIQPAELGDSAVYLCASSSGLGTYRTGELFFGEGSRLTVL.